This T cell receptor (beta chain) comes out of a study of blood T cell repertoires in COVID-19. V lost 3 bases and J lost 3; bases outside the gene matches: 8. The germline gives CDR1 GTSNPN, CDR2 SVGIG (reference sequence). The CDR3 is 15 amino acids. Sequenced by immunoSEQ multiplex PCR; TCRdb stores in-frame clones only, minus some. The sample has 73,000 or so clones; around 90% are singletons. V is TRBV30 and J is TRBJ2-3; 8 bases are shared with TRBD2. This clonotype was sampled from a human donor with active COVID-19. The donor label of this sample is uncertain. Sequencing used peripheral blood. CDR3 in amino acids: CAWSGGDRTTDTQYF. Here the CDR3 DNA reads TGTGCCTGGAGCGGGGGGGATAGGACAACAGATACGCAGTATTTT.